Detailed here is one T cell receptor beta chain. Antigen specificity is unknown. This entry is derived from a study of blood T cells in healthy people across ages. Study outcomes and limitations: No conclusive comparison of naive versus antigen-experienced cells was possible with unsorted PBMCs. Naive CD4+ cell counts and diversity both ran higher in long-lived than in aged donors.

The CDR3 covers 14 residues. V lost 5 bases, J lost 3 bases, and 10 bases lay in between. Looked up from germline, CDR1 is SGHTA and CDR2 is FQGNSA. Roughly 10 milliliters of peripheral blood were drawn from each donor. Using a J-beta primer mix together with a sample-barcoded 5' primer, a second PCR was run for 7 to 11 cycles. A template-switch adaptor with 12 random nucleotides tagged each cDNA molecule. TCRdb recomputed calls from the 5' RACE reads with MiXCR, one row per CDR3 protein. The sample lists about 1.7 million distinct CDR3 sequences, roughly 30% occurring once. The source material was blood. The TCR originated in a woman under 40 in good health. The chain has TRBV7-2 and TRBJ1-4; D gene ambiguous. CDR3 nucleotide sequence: TGTGCCAGCAGCAGCCTTCACCCTAATGAAAAACTGTTTTTT. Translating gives CASSSLHPNEKLFF. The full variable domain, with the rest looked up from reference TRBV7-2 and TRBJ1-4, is GAGVSQSPSNKVTEKGKDVELRCDPISGHTALYWYRQSLGQGLEFLIYFQGNSAPDKSGLPSDRFSAERTGGSVSTLTIQRTQQEDSAVYLCASSSLHPNEKLFFGSGTQLSVL.